One TCR beta chain is described in this entry. Antigen unknown. Preparing the TCRbeta library involved the use of unique molecular identifiers. TCRdb passed the PCR reads through MiXCR, listing each CDR3 protein once. The sample consists of hundreds of thousands of distinct CDR3 sequences, about an eighth of them appearing once. The data stem from a study of T-cell reconstitution after alpha-beta-depleted transplantation in children. The study, taken as a whole, reports: Surviving recipient T cells and thymic progenitors underlay high day-60 TCRbeta diversity in some patients.

Trimming took 2 bases from V and 0 from J, leaving 11 bases between them. The germline V gene encodes CDR1 MNHNS and CDR2 SASEGT. The CDR3 spans 15 residues. The TCR was taken from a girl aged 2 to 9 with congenital amegakaryocytic thrombocytopenia, due to receive a stem cell transplant. The chain recombines TRBV6-1 with TRBJ2-7; tentatively, D is TRBD1 or TRBD2 (5 bases each). The source material was PBMCs, sampled before TCRalphabeta/CD19-depleted stem cell transplant. Here the CDR3 reads CASSEWGLGSYEQYF. Here the CDR3 DNA reads TGTGCCAGCAGTGAATGGGGGTTGGGCTCCTACGAGCAGTACTTC.